This is a list of T cell receptor beta chains from one sample in a study of shared clonotypes between healthy human individuals. Generated by immunoSEQ multiplex PCR, the TCRdb table keeps only in-frame clones and is missing some. The table has 2 million to 3 million clones, approximately 94% seen once; the top ten hold over 0.12%. The sample consisted of naive CD4+ T cells sorted from blood. The receptors were gathered from a man between 18 and 29 years old in good health. Each CDR3 is given with its conserved first and last residue. The order of the fields is CDR3 length, V gene, D gene, clone size, J gene, CDR3 protein, CDR3 DNA. D genes are given only for firm matches. A row's size may be missing; if present it is once, few, many or a size class.

cdr3_length: 12
v_call: TRBV7-2
d_call: NA
clone_size: NA
j_call: TRBJ1-2
cdr3_aa: CASSFGERGYTF
cdr3_nt: TGTGCCAGCAGCTTCGGGGAAAGAGGCTACACCTTC

cdr3_length: 14
v_call: TRBV29-1
d_call: NA
clone_size: NA
j_call: TRBJ2-5
cdr3_aa: CSATDRGGRETQYF
cdr3_nt: TGCAGCGCCACCGACAGGGGAGGGAGGGAGACCCAGTACTTC

cdr3_length: 12
v_call: TRBV11-2
d_call: NA
clone_size: NA
j_call: TRBJ2-5
cdr3_aa: CASSLPGETQYF
cdr3_nt: TGTGCCAGCAGCTTGCCGGGAGAGACCCAGTACTTC

cdr3_length: 11
v_call: TRBV20-1
d_call: NA
clone_size: NA
j_call: TRBJ2-3
cdr3_aa: CSASGPDTQYF
cdr3_nt: TGCAGTGCTTCGGGCCCAGATACGCAGTATTTT

cdr3_length: 13
v_call: TRBV6-1
d_call: TRBD2
clone_size: NA
j_call: TRBJ2-7
cdr3_aa: CAGLAGASYEQYF
cdr3_nt: TGTGCCGGACTAGCGGGAGCCTCCTACGAGCAGTACTTC

cdr3_length: 11
v_call: TRBV7-2
d_call: NA
clone_size: NA
j_call: TRBJ1-1
cdr3_aa: CASSFGGSTFF
cdr3_nt: TGTGCCAGCAGCTTCGGGGGTTCGACTTTCTTT

cdr3_length: 17
v_call: TRBV7-9
d_call: NA
clone_size: NA
j_call: TRBJ1-1
cdr3_aa: CASSLPQGAILNTEAFF
cdr3_nt: TGTGCCAGCAGCCTACCTCAAGGGGCAATACTGAACACTGAAGCTTTCTTT

cdr3_length: 12
v_call: TRBV7-9
d_call: NA
clone_size: NA
j_call: TRBJ1-5
cdr3_aa: CASSSDNQPQHF
cdr3_nt: TGTGCCAGCAGCTCCGACAATCAGCCCCAGCATTTT

cdr3_length: 15
v_call: TRBV4-1
d_call: NA
clone_size: NA
j_call: TRBJ1-5
cdr3_aa: CASSQLGTPNQPQHF
cdr3_nt: TGCGCCAGCAGCCAACTTGGGACACCGAATCAGCCCCAGCATTTT

cdr3_length: 15
v_call: TRBV6-5
d_call: NA
clone_size: NA
j_call: TRBJ2-1
cdr3_aa: CASSSGTLSYNEQFF
cdr3_nt: TGTGCCAGCAGTTCGGGGACCTTATCCTACAATGAGCAGTTCTTC

cdr3_length: 17
v_call: TRBV4-3
d_call: TRBD1
clone_size: NA
j_call: TRBJ2-7
cdr3_aa: CASSQPRQRQGAYEQYF
cdr3_nt: TGCGCCAGCAGCCAACCCCGGCAGAGGCAGGGGGCCTACGAGCAGTACTTC

cdr3_length: 12
v_call: TRBV28
d_call: NA
clone_size: NA
j_call: TRBJ1-1
cdr3_aa: CASSRMNTEAFF
cdr3_nt: TGTGCCAGCAGTCGCATGAACACTGAAGCTTTCTTT

cdr3_length: 16
v_call: TRBV2
d_call: NA
clone_size: NA
j_call: TRBJ1-5
cdr3_aa: CASRDLSWGANQPQHF
cdr3_nt: TGTGCCAGCAGAGACCTCAGTTGGGGCGCGAATCAGCCCCAGCATTTT

cdr3_length: 12
v_call: TRBV7-9
d_call: NA
clone_size: NA
j_call: TRBJ2-1
cdr3_aa: CASSLVDNEQFF
cdr3_nt: TGTGCCAGCAGCTTGGTGGACAATGAGCAGTTCTTC

cdr3_length: 15
v_call: TRBV27
d_call: NA
clone_size: NA
j_call: TRBJ1-2
cdr3_aa: CASRKQQGTLYGYTF
cdr3_nt: TGTGCCAGCAGAAAACAGCAAGGGACCCTCTATGGCTACACCTTC

cdr3_length: 16
v_call: TRBV5-4
d_call: NA
clone_size: few
j_call: TRBJ2-4
cdr3_aa: CASSLTQQLAKNIQYF
cdr3_nt: TGTGCCAGCAGCCTGACACAGCAGCTAGCCAAAAACATTCAGTACTTC

cdr3_length: 16
v_call: TRBV27
d_call: NA
clone_size: NA
j_call: TRBJ1-6
cdr3_aa: CASTTTRGVQNSPLHF
cdr3_nt: TGTGCCAGCACAACCACTCGGGGAGTGCAGAATTCACCCCTCCACTTT

cdr3_length: 15
v_call: TRBV6-5
d_call: NA
clone_size: once
j_call: TRBJ2-5
cdr3_aa: CASSPPRQLAKTQYF
cdr3_nt: TGTGCCAGCAGTCCCCCCAGACAGTTAGCTAAGACCCAGTACTTC

cdr3_length: 14
v_call: TRBV5-4
d_call: NA
clone_size: NA
j_call: TRBJ2-1
cdr3_aa: CASSFRGNYNEQFF
cdr3_nt: TGTGCCAGCAGCTTTAGAGGGAACTACAATGAGCAGTTCTTC

cdr3_length: 15
v_call: TRBV23-1
d_call: NA
clone_size: NA
j_call: TRBJ1-5
cdr3_aa: CASSFRGYSNQPQHF
cdr3_nt: TGCGCCAGCAGTTTCAGGGGCTATAGCAATCAGCCCCAGCATTTT

cdr3_length: 14
v_call: TRBV2
d_call: NA
clone_size: NA
j_call: TRBJ2-3
cdr3_aa: CASKRVTSTDTQYF
cdr3_nt: TGTGCCAGCAAACGGGTAACTAGCACAGATACGCAGTATTTT

cdr3_length: 14
v_call: TRBV18
d_call: NA
clone_size: NA
j_call: TRBJ1-3
cdr3_aa: CASSLGGSGNTIYF
cdr3_nt: TGTGCCAGCTCCTTGGGAGGATCTGGAAACACCATATATTTT

cdr3_length: 18
v_call: TRBV27
d_call: NA
clone_size: NA
j_call: TRBJ1-4
cdr3_aa: CASSLVYTGTPGNEKLFF
cdr3_nt: TGTGCCAGCAGTTTAGTTTACACCGGAACCCCAGGCAATGAAAAACTGTTTTTT

cdr3_length: 14
v_call: TRBV28
d_call: NA
clone_size: NA
j_call: TRBJ2-7
cdr3_aa: CASSPQGKGYEQYF
cdr3_nt: TGTGCCAGCAGTCCCCAGGGTAAGGGCTACGAGCAGTACTTC

cdr3_length: 16
v_call: TRBV9
d_call: NA
clone_size: NA
j_call: TRBJ2-2
cdr3_aa: CASSVVGETNTGELFF
cdr3_nt: TGTGCCAGCAGCGTAGTGGGAGAGACGAACACCGGGGAGCTGTTTTTT

cdr3_length: 13
v_call: TRBV5-4
d_call: NA
clone_size: NA
j_call: TRBJ2-3
cdr3_aa: CASSQTGTDTQYF
cdr3_nt: TGTGCCAGCAGCCAAACAGGCACAGATACGCAGTATTTT

cdr3_length: 15
v_call: TRBV4-1
d_call: NA
clone_size: NA
j_call: TRBJ1-4
cdr3_aa: CASRRTAGTNEKLFF
cdr3_nt: TGCGCCAGCAGACGGACAGCGGGGACTAATGAAAAACTGTTTTTT

cdr3_length: 14
v_call: TRBV11-2
d_call: TRBD2
clone_size: NA
j_call: TRBJ2-7
cdr3_aa: CASRRSGSNSEQYF
cdr3_nt: TGTGCCAGCAGGCGCAGCGGGAGTAATTCCGAGCAGTACTTC

cdr3_length: 12
v_call: TRBV29-1
d_call: NA
clone_size: NA
j_call: TRBJ2-7
cdr3_aa: CSVEQGGYEQYF
cdr3_nt: TGCAGCGTTGAACAGGGGGGCTACGAGCAGTACTTC

cdr3_length: 16
v_call: TRBV5-4
d_call: NA
clone_size: NA
j_call: TRBJ2-3
cdr3_aa: CASSSGGGGRTDTQYF
cdr3_nt: TGTGCCAGCAGCTCTGGGGGCGGGGGTCGCACAGATACGCAGTATTTT

cdr3_length: 15
v_call: TRBV15
d_call: TRBD1
clone_size: NA
j_call: TRBJ1-4
cdr3_aa: CATILPGQGRGKLFF
cdr3_nt: TGTGCCACCATCCTACCGGGACAGGGGAGAGGAAAACTGTTTTTT

cdr3_length: 14
v_call: TRBV5-1
d_call: NA
clone_size: NA
j_call: TRBJ2-7
cdr3_aa: CASSLWADPYEQYF
cdr3_nt: TGCGCCAGCAGCTTGTGGGCGGACCCCTACGAGCAGTACTTC

cdr3_length: 14
v_call: TRBV19
d_call: NA
clone_size: NA
j_call: TRBJ2-5
cdr3_aa: CASSIGGMQETQYF
cdr3_nt: TGTGCCAGTAGTATAGGTGGCATGCAAGAGACCCAGTACTTC

cdr3_length: 15
v_call: TRBV6-1
d_call: NA
clone_size: once
j_call: TRBJ1-2
cdr3_aa: CASRQQGSWNYGYTF
cdr3_nt: TGTGCCAGCAGACAGCAGGGATCTTGGAACTATGGCTACACCTTC

cdr3_length: 15
v_call: TRBV6-1
d_call: NA
clone_size: NA
j_call: TRBJ1-2
cdr3_aa: CASSSPTEANYGYTF
cdr3_nt: TGTGCCAGCAGTTCGCCGACGGAAGCTAACTATGGCTACACCTTC

cdr3_length: 14
v_call: TRBV2
d_call: NA
clone_size: NA
j_call: TRBJ2-5
cdr3_aa: CASSEVSHQETQYF
cdr3_nt: TGTGCCAGCAGTGAAGTCAGCCACCAAGAGACCCAGTACTTC

cdr3_length: 16
v_call: TRBV28
d_call: TRBD1
clone_size: NA
j_call: TRBJ2-4
cdr3_aa: CASSLSPGQKKNIQYF
cdr3_nt: TGTGCCAGCAGTTTAAGCCCGGGACAGAAGAAAAACATTCAGTACTTC

cdr3_length: 16
v_call: TRBV18
d_call: NA
clone_size: NA
j_call: TRBJ1-1
cdr3_aa: CASSPRQSRANTEAFF
cdr3_nt: TGTGCCAGCTCACCAAGACAATCCCGGGCTAACACTGAAGCTTTCTTT

cdr3_length: 15
v_call: TRBV27
d_call: TRBD2
clone_size: NA
j_call: TRBJ2-2
cdr3_aa: CASSSWTSGSAELFF
cdr3_nt: TGTGCCAGCAGTTCGTGGACTAGCGGGAGTGCGGAGCTGTTTTTT

cdr3_length: 16
v_call: TRBV7-2
d_call: NA
clone_size: NA
j_call: TRBJ2-2
cdr3_aa: CASSLVFGGVTGELFF
cdr3_nt: TGTGCCAGCAGCTTAGTCTTTGGGGGTGTCACCGGGGAGCTGTTTTTT

cdr3_length: 15
v_call: TRBV6-5
d_call: TRBD2
clone_size: NA
j_call: TRBJ2-7
cdr3_aa: CASRSLAGVNYEQYF
cdr3_nt: TGTGCCAGCAGATCTCTAGCGGGGGTAAACTACGAGCAGTACTTC